The 16 T cell receptor beta chains below all came from one sample that was sequenced in a study of cytomegalovirus exposure and HLA in healthy donors. Both 60 Vbeta primers and 13 Jbeta primers went into the PCR. Repertoires were generated with immunoSEQ multiplex PCR, while TCRdb's copy carries only in-frame clones and drops some. The sample consists of around 91,000 clones, more than 70% of them appearing once. The sequencing sample was made of PBMCs. These receptors were taken from a male donor in good health and CMV-seropositive.

The V gene is TRBV5-1, the J gene TRBJ1-2, with 10 bases matching TRBD1. From germline, CDR1 is SGHRS and CDR2 YFSETQ. V lost 3 bases to trimming and J lost 8 bases; unmatched junction nucleotides: 10. The CDR3 runs to 15 residues. The CDR3 bases are TGCGCCAGCAGCTCGTGGACCGGGACAGGGGACGGCTACACCTTC. It is translated as CASSSWTGTGDGYTF.

The V and J genes are TRBV6-5 and TRBJ2-7; D might be TRBD1 (5 bases). The length of the CDR3 is 15 residues. CDR1 is MNHEY and CDR2 is SVGAGI in the germline V gene. The ends were cut back, 2 bases at V and 3 bases at J, with 14 bases in the middle. CDR3: CASSYGAGGDYEQYF. In DNA form, the CDR3 reads TGTGCCAGCAGTTACGGGGCAGGTGGAGACTACGAGCAGTACTTC.

J is TRBJ1-1 and V is TRBV29-1, with a possible D match to TRBD1 (5 bases). Deletions cut 4 bases from V and 6 bases from J, with 15 bases between. Germline-derived CDR1 and CDR2 are SQVTM and ANQGSEA. This CDR3 is 13 amino acids long. DNA of the CDR3: TGCAGCGTTGGGGATGGGGGGAGGGCTGAAGCTTTCTTT. It encodes CSVGDGGRAEAFF.

The gene calls are TRBV9 and TRBJ1-1; D not resolved. CDR3 size: 15 residues. The germline CDR1 and CDR2 sequences are SGDLS and YYNGEE. Trimming took 4 bases from V and 4 from J, leaving 17 bases between them. CDR3 in amino acids: CASSWRSWEGTEAFF. In DNA form, the CDR3 reads TGTGCCAGCAGCTGGCGGTCTTGGGAGGGCACTGAAGCTTTCTTT.

The V and J genes are TRBV9 and TRBJ2-7; TRBD2 matches at 8 bases. V dropped 4 bases and J dropped 0; count of bases not matched to a gene: 3. The CDR3 is 14 amino acids. Per the germline V gene, CDR1 is SGDLS and CDR2 is YYNGEE. The CDR3 DNA is TGTGCCAGCAGCCCGGGGGGGAGCTCCTACGAGCAGTACTTC. This gives the protein CASSPGGSSYEQYF.

This rearrangement joins TRBV7-9 to TRBJ2-5; D gene ambiguous. The germline CDR1 and CDR2 sequences are SEHNR and FQNEAQ (reference sequence). The CDR3 runs 13 residues. V was clipped by 1 base and J by 6 bases, with 9 bases between them. This CDR3 reads CASSLVARQTQYF. The CDR3 DNA reads TGTGCCAGCAGCTTAGTGGCCAGGCAGACCCAGTACTTC.

This clone came up a few times. This chain links TRBV2 with TRBJ1-1, with 12 nucleotides matching TRBD1. This CDR3 has 15 residues. Looked up from germline, CDR1 is SNHLY and CDR2 is FYNNEI. Trimming cost V 6 bases and J 5 bases; bases outside gene matches: 7. CDR3: CASSQRDRGRTEAFF. In DNA form, the CDR3 reads TGTGCCAGCAGCCAACGGGACAGGGGGCGAACTGAAGCTTTCTTT.

The CDR3 sequence: CASSYRQGPSNYGYTF. The CDR3 bases are TGCGCCAGCAGCTACCGACAGGGCCCCTCTAACTATGGCTACACCTTC. V and J are TRBV5-1 and TRBJ1-2; 7 bases line up with TRBD1. V was pared by 3 bases and J by 0 bases, with 8 bases of the junction left unmatched. CDR1 and CDR2 (germline): SGHRS, YFSETQ. CDR3 length: 16 residues.

Notes on this clone: At one boundary the junction diverges from the germline segment, which might be a read error. In DNA form, the CDR3 reads TGTGCCAGCAGGAGCGGGAGCTCCTACAGTGAGCAGTTCTTC. The encoded protein is CASRSGSSYSEQFF. This chain joins TRBV5-4 and TRBJ2-1; 8 bases agree with TRBD2. The CDR3 has 14 amino acids. CDR1 and CDR2 from the germline V gene are SGHNT and YYREEE (reference sequence).

This clone was picked up one time. The chain is built from TRBV10-3 and TRBJ2-5, with D unclear. The end of the DNA is better explained by TRBJ2-7, so the J call may be wrong. Germline CDR1 and CDR2: ENHRY and SYGVKD. The CDR3 loop spans 11 amino acids. CDR3: CATRELNEQYF. Written as DNA, the CDR3 is TGTGCCACTCGAGAGTTAAACGAGCAGTACTTC.

This clone was picked up a small number of times. The chain combines TRBV30 with TRBJ2-2; perhaps TRBD2 as D (7 bases). Germline loops: CDR1 GTSNPN, CDR2 SVGIG (reference sequence). The CDR3 totals 15 residues. The germline V and J ends were trimmed by 4 bases and 6 bases, with 18 bases remaining between them. The CDR3 coding sequence is TGTGCCTGGATGGGGGGGGCCGGTCCGGCCGGGGAGCTGTTTTTT. Translating gives CAWMGGAGPAGELFF.

In its sample, this clone was seen once. CDR3 sequence: CASSTDETGGNYGYTF. The DNA for the CDR3 is TGTGCCAGCAGTACCGATGAAACAGGGGGAAACTATGGCTACACCTTC. The chain joins TRBV28 to TRBJ1-2, with TRBD1 identical over 8 bases. The CDR3 sequence is 16 residues long. Per the germline V gene, CDR1 is MDHEN and CDR2 is SYDVKM. V shed 5 bases and J 2 bases; nucleotides not matched to a gene: 10.

The chain combines TRBV6-5 with TRBJ2-7, with a tentative D call TRBD1 (5 bases). This CDR3 contains 14 residues. Trimming left V 0 bases short and J 9 bases short, with 15 bases between. Germline-derived CDR1 and CDR2 are MNHEY and SVGAGI. The CDR3 spells CASSYSGVGFGQYF. The DNA of the CDR3 is TGTGCCAGCAGTTACTCAGGGGTTGGGTTCGGGCAGTACTTC.

The rearrangement joins TRBV28 to TRBJ2-5; 9 bases are a match to TRBD1. Germline CDR1 MDHEN, CDR2 SYDVKM. The CDR3 sequence is 15 residues long. With 5 bases clipped from V and 7 bases from J, the junction kept 11 bases outside the gene matches. The CDR3 coding sequence is TGTGCCAGCAGTCAACCGTCGGGACAGGGTGTGACCCAGTACTTC. This encodes CASSQPSGQGVTQYF.

V and J are TRBV5-1 and TRBJ2-2; 9 bases align to TRBD2. J was trimmed by 6 bases and V by 5 bases; bases with no gene match: 11. The CDR3 is 16 residues long. Germline V gene lookup returns CDR1 SGHRS and CDR2 YFSETQ. The CDR3 DNA follows: TGCGCCAGCAGGGGTGGGGGACTAGCTTCCCCCGGGGAGCTGTTTTTT. It is translated as CASRGGGLASPGELFF.

J is TRBJ1-6 and V is TRBV5-3; D possibly corresponds to TRBD1 (5 bases). TRBV5-3 is designated an ORF whose function remains uncertain. The germline V and J ends were trimmed by 4 bases and 4 bases, with 15 bases remaining between them. This CDR3 comprises 16 residues. CDR3: CARSTKGKGYNSPLHF. The DNA of the CDR3 is TGTGCCAGAAGCACGAAGGGTAAGGGGTATAATTCACCCCTCCACTTT.